The rows below give T cell receptor beta chains drawn from one sample of a study of graft-versus-host responses after intestinal transplantation. TCRdb keeps only in-frame clones here, not all; method: immunoSEQ multiplex PCR. The top ten hold about 1.3% of the sample, which has about 70,000 clones, about 92% seen once. No antigen has been identified for these receptors. This specimen was unstimulated CD8+ T cells sorted from spleen or lymph node cells, taken before intestinal transplant. Source of these receptors: a human donor who received an intestinal transplant. Both conserved end residues are part of each CDR3. A D gene is named only where the DNA matches it firmly. A row's size may be missing; if present it is once, few, many or a size class.

J gene: TRBJ2-7; V gene: TRBV7-9; D gene: -; clone size: once; CDR3 protein: CASSWTTYEQYF; CDR3 DNA: TGTGCCAGCAGCTGGACAACCTACGAGCAGTACTTC
J gene: TRBJ2-7; V gene: TRBV7-9; D gene: TRBD2; clone size: once; CDR3 protein: CASSSGTTPYEQYF; CDR3 DNA: TGTGCCAGCAGCTCCGGGACTACGCCCTACGAGCAGTACTTC
J gene: TRBJ1-2; V gene: TRBV15; D gene: -; clone size: -; CDR3 protein: CATSRDLPEGYGYTF; CDR3 DNA: TGTGCCACCAGCAGGGACCTCCCAGAGGGTTATGGCTACACCTTC
J gene: TRBJ1-4; V gene: TRBV15; D gene: -; clone size: -; CDR3 protein: CATSRGGATNEKLFF; CDR3 DNA: TGTGCCACCAGCAGAGGGGGCGCAACTAATGAAAAACTGTTTTTT
J gene: TRBJ2-5; V gene: TRBV5-6; D gene: -; clone size: -; CDR3 protein: CASSLGGVGAQYF; CDR3 DNA: TGTGCCAGCAGCTTAGGCGGGGTGGGGGCCCAGTACTTC
J gene: TRBJ1-1; V gene: TRBV27; D gene: -; clone size: -; CDR3 protein: CASSLGPGWRAFF; CDR3 DNA: TGTGCCAGCAGTTTAGGGCCGGGTTGGAGGGCTTTCTTT
J gene: TRBJ2-1; V gene: TRBV4-1; D gene: TRBD2; clone size: -; CDR3 protein: CASSPEASGYNEQFF; CDR3 DNA: TGCGCCAGCAGCCCCGAGGCTAGCGGGTACAATGAGCAGTTCTTC
J gene: TRBJ2-2; V gene: TRBV29-1; D gene: TRBD1; clone size: once; CDR3 protein: CSGTGATGELFF; CDR3 DNA: TGCAGCGGGACAGGGGCCACCGGGGAGCTGTTTTTT
J gene: TRBJ2-3; V gene: TRBV13; D gene: TRBD2; clone size: once; CDR3 protein: CASSVSGGPPSTDTQYF; CDR3 DNA: TGTGCCAGCAGCGTTAGCGGGGGGCCGCCAAGCACAGATACGCAGTATTTT
J gene: TRBJ1-5; V gene: TRBV7-8; D gene: -; clone size: -; CDR3 protein: CASSPTAGNGNQPQHF; CDR3 DNA: TGTGCCAGCAGCCCGACCGCGGGGAACGGCAATCAGCCCCAGCATTTT
J gene: TRBJ1-2; V gene: TRBV2; D gene: -; clone size: -; CDR3 protein: CASTRATGTTNYGYTF; CDR3 DNA: TGTGCCAGCACCAGAGCGACAGGAACCACTAACTATGGCTACACCTTC
J gene: TRBJ2-1; V gene: TRBV9; D gene: TRBD2; clone size: -; CDR3 protein: CASSVGASGGTDEQFF; CDR3 DNA: TGTGCCAGCAGCGTTGGGGCTAGCGGGGGGACAGATGAGCAGTTCTTC
J gene: TRBJ1-3; V gene: TRBV27; D gene: -; clone size: -; CDR3 protein: CASSLGRPISGNTIYF; CDR3 DNA: TGTGCCAGCAGTTTAGGCAGGCCCATCTCTGGAAACACCATATATTTT
J gene: TRBJ1-1; V gene: TRBV9; D gene: -; clone size: -; CDR3 protein: CASSPPGGNTEAFF; CDR3 DNA: TGTGCCAGCAGCCCACCCGGGGGGAACACTGAAGCTTTCTTT
J gene: TRBJ2-2; V gene: TRBV9; D gene: TRBD2; clone size: -; CDR3 protein: CASSASGGISNTGELFF; CDR3 DNA: TGTGCCAGCAGCGCTAGCGGGGGCATTTCGAACACCGGGGAGCTGTTTTTT
J gene: TRBJ1-3; V gene: TRBV4-2; D gene: TRBD1; clone size: -; CDR3 protein: CASNSPGGWPGNTIYF; CDR3 DNA: TGTGCCAGCAACTCACCAGGGGGCTGGCCTGGAAACACCATATATTTT
J gene: TRBJ1-6; V gene: TRBV6-5; D gene: TRBD1; clone size: -; CDR3 protein: CASSPGTANSPLHF; CDR3 DNA: TGTGCCAGCAGCCCCGGGACAGCTAATTCACCCCTCCACTTT
J gene: TRBJ2-7; V gene: TRBV6-6; D gene: -; clone size: -; CDR3 protein: CASREQDNEQYF; CDR3 DNA: TGTGCCAGCAGAGAACAGGATAACGAGCAGTACTTC
J gene: TRBJ1-4; V gene: TRBV4-1; D gene: -; clone size: -; CDR3 protein: CASSQDQQGPEKLFF; CDR3 DNA: TGCGCCAGCAGCCAAGATCAACAGGGCCCGGAAAAACTGTTTTTT
J gene: TRBJ2-7; V gene: TRBV10-3; D gene: -; clone size: once; CDR3 protein: CAITEQGTYEQYF; CDR3 DNA: TGTGCCATCACAGAACAGGGAACCTACGAGCAGTACTTC
J gene: TRBJ2-1; V gene: TRBV7-3; D gene: TRBD2; clone size: -; CDR3 protein: CASSLHSAGGNNEQFF; CDR3 DNA: TGTGCCAGCAGCTTACATTCCGCGGGGGGAAACAATGAGCAGTTCTTC
J gene: TRBJ1-4; V gene: TRBV27; D gene: -; clone size: -; CDR3 protein: CASTGLATNEKLFF; CDR3 DNA: TGTGCCAGCACAGGGCTTGCAACTAATGAAAAACTGTTTTTT
J gene: TRBJ2-7; V gene: TRBV9; D gene: -; clone size: -; CDR3 protein: CASSVGDTLYEQYF; CDR3 DNA: TGTGCCAGCAGCGTAGGGGACACTCTCTACGAGCAGTACTTC
J gene: TRBJ1-2; V gene: TRBV7-2; D gene: TRBD1; clone size: -; CDR3 protein: CASSPRQGATNYGYTF; CDR3 DNA: TGTGCCAGCAGCCCAAGACAGGGGGCCACTAACTATGGCTACACCTTC
J gene: TRBJ2-7; V gene: TRBV5-6; D gene: TRBD2; clone size: once; CDR3 protein: CASSLPGGTYEQYF; CDR3 DNA: TGTGCCAGCAGCTTGCCGGGAGGAACCTACGAGCAGTACTTC
J gene: TRBJ1-1; V gene: TRBV2; D gene: TRBD1; clone size: -; CDR3 protein: CASRGQGYNTEAFF; CDR3 DNA: TGTGCCAGCAGGGGACAGGGATACAACACTGAAGCTTTCTTT
J gene: TRBJ1-1; V gene: TRBV9; D gene: -; clone size: -; CDR3 protein: CASSVVNGAEAFF; CDR3 DNA: TGTGCCAGCAGCGTAGTCAACGGGGCTGAAGCTTTCTTT
J gene: TRBJ1-5; V gene: TRBV4-1; D gene: -; clone size: -; CDR3 protein: CASSLGGGENQPQHF; CDR3 DNA: TGCGCCAGCAGCTTGGGCGGGGGAGAGAATCAGCCCCAGCATTTT
J gene: TRBJ2-7; V gene: TRBV5-6; D gene: TRBD1; clone size: once; CDR3 protein: CASSSRTGPYEQYF; CDR3 DNA: TGTGCCAGCAGTTCACGGACAGGGCCATACGAGCAGTACTTC
J gene: TRBJ1-2; V gene: TRBV13; D gene: -; clone size: -; CDR3 protein: CASSSQTERPYGYTF; CDR3 DNA: TGTGCCAGCAGCTCCCAGACAGAACGACCCTATGGCTACACCTTC
J gene: TRBJ1-2; V gene: TRBV2; D gene: -; clone size: -; CDR3 protein: CASSDGLTPLSGYTF; CDR3 DNA: TGTGCCAGCAGTGATGGCCTGACACCCCTGAGCGGCTACACCTTC